This T cell receptor beta chain is drawn from a study of cytomegalovirus exposure and HLA in healthy donors. The J segment lost 9 bases and the V segment lost 5 bases, leaving 5 bases of the junction unmatched. CDR1 and CDR2 (germline): LNHDA, SQIVND (reference sequence). CDR3 size: 13 residues. With 60 Vbeta and 13 Jbeta primers, the PCR was carried out. The repertoire was sequenced with immunoSEQ multiplex PCR; TCRdb's copy has only in-frame clones and lacks some. The table has over 100,000 clones, roughly 60% seen once; the top ten hold approximately 11%. V gene TRBV19 combines with J gene TRBJ2-4; 9 nucleotides match TRBD1. Sequencing was done on a sample of PBMCs. The clonotype comes from a man between 40 and 49 years old in good health and CMV-seropositive. The CDR3 reads CASSGTGSAIQYF. CDR3 DNA: TGTGCCAGTAGTGGGACAGGGAGTGCCATTCAGTACTTC.